The clone carrying this T cell receptor (beta chain) occurred a few times. What it binds is unknown. There are 16 residues in the CDR3. V dropped 3 bases and J dropped 7; count of bases not matched to a gene: 12. Germline V gene data show CDR1 as MGHRA and CDR2 as YSYEKL. The record originates from a study of identical twins. TCRdb re-called the 5' RACE reads with MiXCR, one entry per CDR3 protein. Found here are about 100,000 distinct CDR3 sequences, 5.9% of them singletons; the top ten hold around 12%. Regarding the study as a whole: For zero-insertion analyses, partial confounding could come from invariant MAIT and iNKT cells. The abundant beta clonotypes from cord blood had fewer insertions, and memory repertoires had none of this.

The sequenced sample was memory T cells sorted from blood. V and J are TRBV4-1 and TRBJ2-1, with 7 bases matching TRBD2. The receptor was derived from a woman between 45 and 65 years old in good health. The CDR3 DNA follows: TGCGCCAGCAGCCACGGAACGGGGAGGGCCGTAAATGAGCAGTTCTTC. Translated: CASSHGTGRAVNEQFF.